The 14 T cell receptor beta chains presented below share a single source sample, sequenced in a study of blood T cell repertoires in COVID-19. The data were produced by immunoSEQ multiplex PCR, yet TCRdb's version contains in-frame clones alone and is incomplete. The sample holds some 310,000 clones; around 90% are singletons and the top ten take 2.5% to 3.5%. The sequenced sample was peripheral blood. These receptors were collected from a woman under 40 with COVID-19, enrolled during active disease.

The chain recombines TRBV28 with TRBJ1-6, with D unclear. This CDR3 region has 13 residues. V shed 7 bases and J shed 11 bases, with 15 bases lying between them. Germline values: CDR1 MDHEN, CDR2 SYDVKM. The CDR3 coding sequence is TGTGCCAGCAACCGGGTAGTCCTTGCACCCCTCCACTTT. Translated: CASNRVVLAPLHF.

The chain recombines TRBV5-6 with TRBJ2-7, with TRBD2 as a possible D gene (6 bases). Germline CDR1 is SGHDT and CDR2 is YYEEEE. This CDR3 is built from 12 residues. Trimming shortened V by 6 bases and J by 3 bases, and 10 bases separated the two germline ends. Here the CDR3 reads CASKVGGYEQYF. The CDR3, as DNA: TGTGCCAGCAAGGTGGGGGGCTACGAGCAGTACTTC. Using reference TRBV5-6 and TRBJ2-7 for the parts outside the CDR3, the full variable domain is DAGVTQSPTHLIKTRGQQVTLRCSPKSGHDTVSWYQQALGQGPQFIFQYYEEEERQRGNFPDRFSGHQFPNYSSELNVNALLLGDSALYLCASKVGGYEQYFGPGTRLTVT.

The chain recombines TRBV28 with TRBJ2-1; possibly TRBD2 for D (6 bases). This CDR3 has 10 amino acids. Germline CDR1 reads MDHEN; CDR2 reads SYDVKM. The ends were cut back, 6 bases at V and 14 bases at J, with 11 bases in the middle. CDR3 amino acids: CASSRREKFF. The CDR3, as DNA: TGTGCCAGCAGCCGACGGGAGAAGTTCTTC.

This chain joins TRBV4-1 and TRBJ1-2; 9 bases agree with TRBD1. Losses at the gene ends were 0 bases for V and 3 bases for J; bases not matched to a gene: 11. The V gene's germline CDR1 is MGHRA and CDR2 YSYEKL. The CDR3 consists of 18 residues. DNA of the CDR3: TGCGCCAGCAGCCAAGACTGGCCGGGACAGGGAGGTGACTATGGCTACACCTTC. Translating it yields CASSQDWPGQGGDYGYTF.

The chain has TRBV5-1 and TRBJ2-1, with 8 nucleotides matching TRBD1. CDR3 length: 15 residues. With V trimmed by 5 bases and J by 2 bases, 6 bases remained unmatched. Germline CDR1 SGHRS, CDR2 YFSETQ. DNA for the CDR3: TGCGCCAGCAGTATTGGACAGGGACCCTACAATGAGCAGTTCTTC. As protein: CASSIGQGPYNEQFF.

The chain is built from TRBV5-4 and TRBJ1-1, with 8 bases fitting TRBD1. The CDR3 loop spans 14 amino acids. Looked up from germline, CDR1 is SGHNT and CDR2 is YYREEE (reference sequence). The V and J ends lost 6 bases and 2 bases, in that order; junction bases with no gene match: 6. The CDR3 DNA reads TGTGCCAGCACTATACAGGGGGTCAACACTGAAGCTTTCTTT. Its translation is CASTIQGVNTEAFF.

V gene TRBV27 combines with J gene TRBJ2-7, with 9 bases that match TRBD1. Germline loops: CDR1 MNHEY, CDR2 SMNVEV (reference sequence). CDR3 size: 14 residues. Trimming cost V 5 bases and J 2 bases; bases outside gene matches: 4. CDR3 amino acids: CASSLRQGAYEQYF. The CDR3 DNA is TGTGCCAGCAGTCTCCGACAGGGGGCCTACGAGCAGTACTTC.

The chain carries TRBV30 and TRBJ2-4; the match to TRBD1 covers 7 bases. Germline trimming cut 5 bases from V and 1 base from J; bases unmatched to any gene: 8. The CDR3 is 15 amino acids. Germline CDR1 is GTSNPN and CDR2 is SVGIG (reference sequence). The CDR3 coding sequence is TGTGCCTGGGCTTCACGACAGGGTGCCAAAAACATTCAGTACTTC. Its translation is CAWASRQGAKNIQYF.

This rearrangement joins TRBV19 to TRBJ1-2, with D possibly being TRBD1 (6 bases). This CDR3 region has 14 residues. CDR1 and CDR2 from the germline V gene are LNHDA and SQIVND (reference sequence). The V and J ends lost 5 bases and 8 bases respectively, with 18 bases between them. DNA for the CDR3: TGTGCCAGTAGTTCCTTGACAGGCGGGCACGGCTACACCTTC. Amino acids: CASSSLTGGHGYTF. Combining the CDR3 with reference TRBV19 and TRBJ1-2 gives the whole variable domain DGGITQSPKYLFRKEGQNVTLSCEQNLNHDAMYWYRQDPGQGLRLIYYSQIVNDFQKGDIAEGYSVSREKKESFPLTVTSAQKNPTAFYLCASSSLTGGHGYTFGSGTRLTVV.

This chain connects TRBV18 to TRBJ1-1; D might be TRBD1 (6 bases). V was clipped by 2 bases and J by 11 bases, with 15 bases between them. This CDR3 contains 13 residues. Germline-derived CDR1 and CDR2 are KGHSH and LQKENI. The CDR3: CASSPSGDRRAFF. DNA for the CDR3: TGTGCCAGCTCACCATCAGGCGACAGGCGGGCTTTCTTT.

The gene calls are TRBV14 and TRBJ2-1; 10 bases align to TRBD2. The CDR3 totals 18 residues. Trimming took 2 bases from V and 3 from J; bases not matched to a gene: 10. Germline V gene sequence: CDR1 SGHDN, CDR2 FVKESK. The CDR3: CASSQRLAGIEGYNEQFF. The CDR3 DNA reads as TGTGCCAGCAGCCAAAGACTAGCGGGCATAGAAGGCTACAATGAGCAGTTCTTC.

The J gene is TRBJ2-3, the V gene TRBV4-2, with TRBD2 matching over 11 bases. V gave up 0 bases and J gave up 6 bases; unmatched junction bases: 14. Germline CDR1 LGHNA, CDR2 YNFKEQ. The CDR3 is made up of 19 amino acids. The CDR3 spells CASSQDPGAGTSGLDTQYF. The CDR3 coding sequence is TGTGCCAGCAGCCAAGATCCCGGAGCCGGGACTAGCGGTTTGGATACGCAGTATTTT.

V gene TRBV5-1 combines with J gene TRBJ1-2; perhaps TRBD1 as D (5 bases). The CDR3 extends over 13 amino acids. CDR1 is SGHRS, CDR2 YFSETQ, per germline. Between the trimmed V and J ends, which lost 3 bases and 2 bases, there was a span of 8 bases. The CDR3 spells CASSSTVNYGYTF. In nucleotides, the CDR3 is TGCGCCAGCAGCTCGACAGTCAACTATGGCTACACCTTC.

This clone was seen only once. The V call is TRBV20-1, the J call TRBJ2-1; D may be TRBD2 (7 bases). The length of the CDR3 is 15 residues. In germline, CDR1 is DFQATT, CDR2 SNEGSKA (reference sequence). V was shortened by 3 bases and J by 3 bases, with 15 bases between the two germline ends. The CDR3 protein is CSASRGGGSYNEQFF. The DNA for the CDR3 is TGCAGTGCTAGTCGTGGCGGGGGCAGCTACAATGAGCAGTTCTTC.